This TCR beta chain emerged from a study of cytomegalovirus exposure and HLA in healthy donors. Findings and limits, study-wide: In an earlier analysis, productive rearrangement rates for most beta V segments clustered near 87% or 30%. A later analysis by the authors found several of the most significant clusters apparently linked to common viral pathogens.

The CDR3 has 15 residues. Per germline, CDR1 SGHRS and CDR2 YFSETQ. V dropped 3 bases and J dropped 0; count of bases not matched to a gene: 3. As regards this clone: Its specificity is not known.

PCR amplification relied on 60 Vbeta primers (plus 13 Jbeta primers). Only in-frame clones appear in the TCRdb table, and some are missing; sequencing was by immunoSEQ multiplex PCR. Of 100,000 to 150,000 clones in the sample, 77% were seen once. The clonotype was recovered from a human donor in good health. The chain uses TRBV5-1 and TRBJ2-5; 9 bases line up with TRBD1. Sequenced: PBMCs. The CDR3 loop is CASSSGTGYQETQYF. CDR3 coding DNA: TGCGCCAGCAGCTCCGGGACAGGGTACCAAGAGACCCAGTACTTC.